The rows below give T cell receptor beta chains drawn from one sample of a study of blood T cells in healthy people across ages. TCRdb fed the 5' RACE reads into MiXCR, producing one record per CDR3 protein. The sample carries 700,000 to 950,000 distinct CDR3 sequences, approximately 43% recorded once. The source material was blood. These receptors were collected from a woman aged 60-70 years in good health. Each CDR3 is given with its conserved first and last residue. Fields, in order: J gene, D gene, V gene, clone size, CDR3 protein, CDR3 DNA. A D gene is named only where the DNA matches it firmly. The size of a clone is reported for some rows only, either as once, few or many, or as a class for expanded clones.

J gene: TRBJ2-1; D gene: -; V gene: TRBV6-2/TRBV6-3; clone size: -; CDR3 protein: CASSYSILGYGEQFF; CDR3 DNA: TGTGCCAGCAGTTACTCGATTCTGGGGTACGGTGAGCAGTTCTTC
J gene: TRBJ2-3; D gene: -; V gene: TRBV29-1; clone size: many; CDR3 protein: CSVDQDTQYF; CDR3 DNA: TGCAGCGTTGATCAGGATACGCAGTATTTT
J gene: TRBJ2-5; D gene: TRBD1; V gene: TRBV7-2; clone size: -; CDR3 protein: CASSHGTGPVQETQYF; CDR3 DNA: TGTGCCAGCAGCCACGGGACAGGCCCCGTACAAGAGACCCAGTACTTC
J gene: TRBJ1-1; D gene: -; V gene: TRBV6-6; clone size: many; CDR3 protein: CASSTRAQNTEAFF; CDR3 DNA: TGTGCCAGCAGTACTAGAGCACAGAACACTGAAGCTTTCTTT
J gene: TRBJ2-5; D gene: TRBD1; V gene: TRBV5-1; clone size: -; CDR3 protein: CASSWTQGAQETQYF; CDR3 DNA: TGCGCCAGCAGCTGGACGCAGGGGGCCCAAGAGACCCAGTACTTC
J gene: TRBJ2-3; D gene: TRBD2; V gene: TRBV5-1; clone size: few; CDR3 protein: CASSPASGGAGSTDTQYF; CDR3 DNA: TGCGCCAGCAGCCCCGCAAGCGGGGGGGCCGGTAGCACAGATACGCAGTATTTT
J gene: TRBJ2-3; D gene: TRBD2; V gene: TRBV5-1; clone size: -; CDR3 protein: CASIASGSSTDTQYF; CDR3 DNA: TGCGCCAGTATTGCTAGCGGGAGCAGCACAGATACGCAGTATTTT
J gene: TRBJ2-7; D gene: TRBD1; V gene: TRBV2; clone size: -; CDR3 protein: CASSMGQGLGYEQYF; CDR3 DNA: TGTGCCAGCAGCATGGGACAGGGGTTAGGGTACGAGCAGTACTTC
J gene: TRBJ2-1; D gene: -; V gene: TRBV24-1; clone size: many; CDR3 protein: CATSEPTGMDEQFF; CDR3 DNA: TGTGCCACCAGTGAGCCGACAGGAATGGATGAGCAGTTCTTC
J gene: TRBJ2-1; D gene: TRBD2; V gene: TRBV18; clone size: -; CDR3 protein: CASSPPSASGIHEQFF; CDR3 DNA: TGTGCCAGCTCACCACCGTCGGCTAGCGGGATACATGAGCAGTTCTTC
J gene: TRBJ2-7; D gene: -; V gene: TRBV6-5; clone size: -; CDR3 protein: CASSYSRLNYEQYF; CDR3 DNA: TGTGCCAGCAGTTACTCGAGACTGAACTACGAGCAGTACTTC
J gene: TRBJ2-7; D gene: TRBD2; V gene: TRBV27; clone size: few; CDR3 protein: CASSYLAGAYEQYF; CDR3 DNA: TGTGCCAGCAGTTATCTAGCGGGGGCCTACGAGCAGTACTTC
J gene: TRBJ2-3; D gene: TRBD2; V gene: TRBV7-8; clone size: once; CDR3 protein: CASSLGAGGLKDTQYF; CDR3 DNA: TGTGCCAGCAGCTTAGGGGCGGGAGGGCTTAAAGATACGCAGTATTTT
J gene: TRBJ2-4; D gene: TRBD2; V gene: TRBV7-8; clone size: -; CDR3 protein: CASSLGGTSGTLEQYF; CDR3 DNA: TGTGCCAGCAGCTTAGGGGGGACTAGCGGGACTTTGGAGCAGTACTTC
J gene: TRBJ2-7; D gene: -; V gene: TRBV9; clone size: -; CDR3 protein: CASSETGDPSYEQYF; CDR3 DNA: TGTGCCAGCAGCGAGACCGGGGACCCCTCCTACGAGCAGTACTTC
J gene: TRBJ2-3; D gene: TRBD2; V gene: TRBV12-3/TRBV12-4; clone size: -; CDR3 protein: CASSRSGNADTQYF; CDR3 DNA: TGTGCCAGCAGTCGTAGCGGGAACGCAGATACGCAGTATTTT
J gene: TRBJ2-7; D gene: -; V gene: TRBV7-3; clone size: -; CDR3 protein: CASSLGANNEQYF; CDR3 DNA: TGTGCCAGCAGCTTAGGGGCCAACAATGAGCAGTACTTC
J gene: TRBJ2-4; D gene: -; V gene: TRBV12-3/TRBV12-4; clone size: few; CDR3 protein: CASSPRQAKNIQYF; CDR3 DNA: TGTGCCAGCAGCCCCCGACAGGCCAAAAACATTCAGTACTTC
J gene: TRBJ2-7; D gene: -; V gene: TRBV20-1; clone size: -; CDR3 protein: CSARIPGGSYNEQYF; CDR3 DNA: TGCAGTGCTAGAATCCCTGGGGGCTCCTACAATGAGCAGTACTTC
J gene: TRBJ2-5; D gene: -; V gene: TRBV6-5; clone size: few; CDR3 protein: CASSYSNAETQYF; CDR3 DNA: TGTGCCAGCAGTTACTCGAATGCCGAGACTCAGTACTTC
J gene: TRBJ2-1; D gene: TRBD2; V gene: TRBV4-1; clone size: -; CDR3 protein: CASSQGSGGSSYNEQFF; CDR3 DNA: TGCGCCAGCAGCCAAGGTAGCGGGGGAAGCTCCTACAATGAGCAGTTCTTC
J gene: TRBJ2-1; D gene: -; V gene: TRBV7-2; clone size: few; CDR3 protein: CASSLGPKFNQFF; CDR3 DNA: TGTGCCAGCAGCTTAGGTCCTAAATTTAATCAGTTCTTC
J gene: TRBJ2-5; D gene: -; V gene: TRBV2; clone size: -; CDR3 protein: CASSPGTTYNEQYF; CDR3 DNA: TGTGCCAGCAGTCCCGGGACCACCTACAATGAGCAGTACTTC
J gene: TRBJ2-1; D gene: -; V gene: TRBV12-3/TRBV12-4; clone size: -; CDR3 protein: CASSYRVISYNEQFF; CDR3 DNA: TGTGCCAGCAGTTACAGGGTTATCTCCTACAATGAGCAGTTCTTC
J gene: TRBJ2-2; D gene: -; V gene: TRBV7-9; clone size: -; CDR3 protein: CASSSSRDGTGELFF; CDR3 DNA: TGTGCCAGCAGCTCCTCCCGGGACGGCACCGGGGAGCTGTTTTTT
J gene: TRBJ2-1; D gene: TRBD2; V gene: TRBV6-1; clone size: -; CDR3 protein: CATQSGGASRYEQFF; CDR3 DNA: TGTGCCACCCAAAGCGGGGGGGCCTCAAGGTATGAGCAGTTCTTC
J gene: TRBJ2-5; D gene: -; V gene: TRBV20-1; clone size: -; CDR3 protein: CSATKEGGERETQYF; CDR3 DNA: TGCAGTGCCACGAAAGAAGGGGGGGAGAGAGAGACCCAGTACTTC
J gene: TRBJ2-5; D gene: -; V gene: TRBV7-2; clone size: once; CDR3 protein: CASSLIALQETQYF; CDR3 DNA: TGTGCCAGCAGCTTAATTGCGTTACAAGAGACCCAGTACTTC
J gene: TRBJ2-1; D gene: TRBD2; V gene: TRBV13; clone size: -; CDR3 protein: CASSLGFSGGYNEQFF; CDR3 DNA: TGTGCCAGCAGCTTAGGGTTTAGCGGGGGATACAATGAGCAGTTCTTC
J gene: TRBJ2-7; D gene: TRBD1; V gene: TRBV18; clone size: -; CDR3 protein: CASSWTGASYNEQYF; CDR3 DNA: TGTGCCAGCTCTTGGACAGGGGCCTCCTACAATGAGCAGTACTTC
J gene: TRBJ2-3; D gene: -; V gene: TRBV10-3; clone size: -; CDR3 protein: CATSVTEGMHTDTQYF; CDR3 DNA: TGTGCCACCAGTGTAACGGAGGGGATGCACACAGATACGCAGTATTTT
J gene: TRBJ2-1; D gene: TRBD2; V gene: TRBV20-1; clone size: -; CDR3 protein: CSAREGSGRLNEQFF; CDR3 DNA: TGCAGTGCTAGAGAAGGTAGCGGGAGGTTAAATGAGCAGTTCTTC
J gene: TRBJ2-1; D gene: TRBD2; V gene: TRBV20-1; clone size: many; CDR3 protein: CSARDGTSGNNEQFF; CDR3 DNA: TGCAGTGCTAGAGACGGGACTAGCGGCAACAATGAGCAGTTCTTC
J gene: TRBJ1-5; D gene: TRBD1; V gene: TRBV28; clone size: few; CDR3 protein: CASSYPGSGQADQPQHF; CDR3 DNA: TGTGCCAGCAGTTACCCAGGGAGTGGACAGGCAGATCAGCCCCAGCATTTT
J gene: TRBJ1-5; D gene: -; V gene: TRBV6-1; clone size: -; CDR3 protein: CASSDLFNQPQHF; CDR3 DNA: TGTGCCAGCAGTGATCTGTTCAATCAGCCCCAGCATTTT
J gene: TRBJ1-1; D gene: -; V gene: TRBV6-1; clone size: -; CDR3 protein: CASSEQGSLTTEAFF; CDR3 DNA: TGTGCCAGCAGTGAACAGGGATCATTAACCACTGAAGCTTTCTTT
J gene: TRBJ2-3; D gene: -; V gene: TRBV29-1; clone size: few; CDR3 protein: CSVELGAMADTQYF; CDR3 DNA: TGCAGCGTTGAGTTGGGGGCCATGGCAGATACGCAGTATTTT
J gene: TRBJ2-5; D gene: TRBD2; V gene: TRBV12-3/TRBV12-4; clone size: -; CDR3 protein: CASSFLAGGKEQYF; CDR3 DNA: TGTGCCAGCAGTTTCTTAGCGGGGGGTAAAGAGCAGTACTTC
J gene: TRBJ1-1; D gene: -; V gene: TRBV29-1; clone size: -; CDR3 protein: CSVYRHSDTEAFF; CDR3 DNA: TGCAGCGTCTACAGGCATTCTGACACTGAAGCTTTCTTT
J gene: TRBJ2-1; D gene: -; V gene: TRBV7-2; clone size: few; CDR3 protein: CASSLGSEREFF; CDR3 DNA: TGTGCCAGCAGCTTAGGGTCCGAACGGGAGTTCTTC
J gene: TRBJ2-5; D gene: -; V gene: TRBV15; clone size: -; CDR3 protein: CATSRGPSLLGETQYF; CDR3 DNA: TGTGCCACCAGCAGAGGACCAAGCCTCCTAGGGGAGACCCAGTACTTC
J gene: TRBJ2-1; D gene: TRBD1; V gene: TRBV3-1; clone size: few; CDR3 protein: CASSQDGPGGRQFF; CDR3 DNA: TGTGCCAGCAGCCAAGATGGCCCAGGGGGCAGGCAGTTCTTC
J gene: TRBJ2-7; D gene: -; V gene: TRBV6-5; clone size: few; CDR3 protein: CASSYSTRPTPYEQYF; CDR3 DNA: TGTGCCAGCAGTTACTCGACCAGGCCAACCCCCTACGAGCAGTACTTC
J gene: TRBJ2-7; D gene: -; V gene: TRBV9; clone size: -; CDR3 protein: CASSVGDSYSYEQYF; CDR3 DNA: TGTGCCAGCAGCGTCGGGGACTCCTACTCCTACGAGCAGTACTTC